The 32 T cell receptor beta chains presented below share a single source sample, sequenced in a study of regulatory T cells in long-lasting Graves disease. Library construction for TCR beta used iRepertoire HTBI primers and Arm-PCR of CDR3 regions. TCRdb itself ran the multiplex PCR reads through MiXCR, one entry per CDR3 protein. The sample lists approximately 250,000 distinct CDR3 sequences, roughly 18% occurring once. Sample time point: newly diagnosed GD, antithyroid drugs for less than 3 months. Following extraction of RNA from PBMCs, that RNA was used to make the TCR library. Here the sequenced sample was peripheral blood mononuclear cells (PBMCs), taken at new diagnosis, from a patient treated with antithyroid drugs. These receptors originate from a female donor with Graves disease.

In its sample, this clonotype was seen many times. The chain joins TRBV18 to TRBJ2-2, with D maybe TRBD1 (6 bases). The CDR3 runs to 14 residues. CDR1 is KGHSH, CDR2 LQKENI, per germline. V was clipped by 5 bases and J by 1 base, with 8 bases between them. In nucleotides, the CDR3 is TGTGCCAGCTCAAAGGGGGAGAACACCGGGGAGCTGTTTTTT. It is translated as CASSKGENTGELFF. Full variable domain (outside the CDR3, taken from reference TRBV18 and TRBJ2-2): NAGVMQNPRHLVRRRGQEARLRCSPMKGHSHVYWYRQLPEEGLKFMVYLQKENIIDESGMPKERFSAEFPKEGPSILRIQQVVRGDSAAYFCASSKGENTGELFFGEGSRLTVL.

This chain joins TRBV7-8 and TRBJ2-7; D perhaps matches TRBD2 (7 bases). Trimming shortened V by 6 bases and J by 1 base, and 13 bases separated the two germline ends. The CDR3 loop spans 14 amino acids. Germline lookup yields CDR1 SGHVS and CDR2 FQNEAQ. CDR3 in DNA: TGTGCCAGCAGGGGGGGGGCGAGGTCCTACGAGCAGTACTTC. Translation: CASRGGARSYEQYF.

This clonotype was observed at least ten times. This CDR3 is CSALGLAGTSSLTDTQYF. Written as DNA, the CDR3 is TGCAGTGCTCTGGGACTAGCGGGAACAAGCAGCCTCACAGATACGCAGTATTTT. The chain combines TRBV20-1 with TRBJ2-3; the match to TRBD2 covers 13 bases. This CDR3 comprises 18 residues. From germline, CDR1 is DFQATT and CDR2 SNEGSKA (reference sequence). V was pared by 5 bases and J by 2 bases, with 13 bases of the junction left unmatched.

There are many counts of this clonotype. This clone may be a read error of a much larger clone one base away. The V gene is TRBV10-3, the J gene TRBJ2-6; D is unclear. The CDR3 sequence is 13 residues long. V was clipped by 7 bases and J by 0 bases, with 4 bases between them. Germline-derived CDR1 and CDR2 are ENHRY and SYGVKD. The CDR3 DNA reads as TGTGCCATCAAGGACTCTGGGGCCAACGTCCTGACTTTC. The encoded protein is CAIKDSGANVLTF.

Note on this clonotype: A far bigger clonotype differs at one base, so this is likely a read error. This chain connects TRBV7-3 to TRBJ2-5; 8 nucleotides agree with TRBD2. V was clipped by 3 bases and J by 1 base; unmatched bases: 1. Germline V lookup: CDR1 SGHTA, CDR2 FQGTGA. CDR3 size: 14 residues. The chain's CDR3 is CASSLGLVQETQYF. The CDR3 bases are TGTGCCAGCAGCTTGGGACTAGTCCAAGAGACCCAGTACTTC.

This clonotype was seen more than once but under ten times. V is TRBV6-2 or TRBV6-3 and J is TRBJ2-3, with a weak D call TRBD2 (6 bases). The CDR3 runs to 16 residues. Trimming shortened V by 5 bases and J by 2 bases, and 17 bases separated the two germline ends. Germline lookup yields CDR1 MNHEY and CDR2 SVGEGT. This CDR3 is CASSRKDYSSTDTQYF. In nucleotides, the CDR3 is TGTGCCAGCAGTCGAAAGGACTACTCCTCCACAGATACGCAGTATTTT.

This clonotype occurred many times. The chain carries TRBV6-2 or TRBV6-3 and TRBJ1-1; tentative D call: TRBD1 (5 bases). The CDR3 runs 14 residues. Germline V gives CDR1 MNHEY, CDR2 SVGEGT. The V and J ends lost 0 bases and 2 bases respectively, with 7 bases between them. This chain's CDR3 is CASSYSDRNTEAFF. The DNA of the CDR3 is TGTGCCAGCAGTTACTCCGACAGAAACACTGAAGCTTTCTTT.

Ten or more counts support this clonotype. This chain connects TRBV28 to TRBJ2-1; D could derive from TRBD1 or TRBD2 (5 bases each). V lost 5 bases and J 7 bases, leaving 24 bases between the germline ends. The CDR3 is 17 amino acids. Germline assignment: CDR1 MDHEN and CDR2 SYDVKM. CDR3 nucleotide sequence: TGTGCCAGCAGTCCCACCCGAATCAGGGACGTGGTTAATGAGCAGTTCTTC. Translating gives CASSPTRIRDVVNEQFF.

This clonotype was seen repeatedly, ten times or more. The chain uses TRBV20-1 and TRBJ2-5, with a possible D match to TRBD2 (6 bases). V lost 6 bases, J lost 1 base, and 15 bases lay in between. This CDR3 has 14 residues. CDR1 DFQATT and CDR2 SNEGSKA come from the germline V gene (reference sequence). CDR3 loop: CSAMPTSSQETQYF. In DNA, the CDR3 is TGCAGTGCAATGCCCACTAGCAGCCAAGAGACCCAGTACTTC.

The sample holds many counts of this clonotype. J is TRBJ2-3 and V is TRBV20-1; 15 bases match TRBD2. Per germline, CDR1 DFQATT and CDR2 SNEGSKA (reference sequence). The J segment lost 3 bases and the V segment lost 6 bases, leaving 4 bases of the junction unmatched. The CDR3 extends over 15 amino acids. CDR3 loop: CSAPGLAGGTDTQYF. CDR3 DNA: TGCAGTGCCCCCGGACTAGCGGGGGGGACAGATACGCAGTATTTT.

Regarding this clonotype: A far larger clone is one base from this, pointing to a likely read error. Since no conserved phenylalanine or tryptophan closes the CDR3, a read error is the likely cause. CDR3: CASSSQSGIPYEQYL. The CDR3 DNA follows: TGTGCCAGCAGCTCTCAGAGCGGGATCCCCTACGAGCAGTACCTC. The chain uses TRBV5-1 and TRBJ2-7, with 7 bases aligning to TRBD2. This CDR3 is built from 15 residues. Germline V gene data show CDR1 as SGHRS and CDR2 as YFSETQ.

The J gene is TRBJ1-6, the V gene TRBV12-3 or TRBV12-4, with TRBD1 as a possible D gene (5 bases). This CDR3 is 13 amino acids long. Trimming left V 6 bases short and J 12 bases short, with 15 bases between. CDR3 nucleotide sequence: TGTGCCAGCAGCCCCGCTTGGCAGGGACCCCTCCACTTT. It translates to CASSPAWQGPLHF.

Remarks on this clonotype: A single base is all that separates this from a far larger clone, so a read error is likely. The rearrangement uses TRBV12-3 or TRBV12-4 and TRBJ2-3; tentatively, D is TRBD1 (6 bases). The DNA end is a closer match to TRBJ2-1, so the J assignment may be wrong. The CDR3 length is 16 residues. DNA of the CDR3: TGTGCCAGCAGTTCCACCGGGACACCGAAGGAGAGTGAGCAGTTCTTC. It specifies CASSSTGTPKESEQFF.

Worth noting for this clonotype: This may be a read error: a much more frequent sequence differs by one nucleotide. This chain links TRBV11-2 with TRBJ2-1; D may be TRBD2 (6 bases). CDR1 and CDR2 (germline): SGHAT, FQNNGV. The CDR3 runs 14 residues. Trimming cost V 6 bases and J 7 bases, with 16 bases left between them. As DNA, the CDR3 is TGTGCCAGCAGATCCCGCCAGGACTATAATGAGCAGTTCTTC. Translated: CASRSRQDYNEQFF.

This clonotype occurred many times. This rearrangement joins TRBV20-1 to TRBJ2-3; D remains ambiguous. V lost 3 bases and J lost 1, with 8 bases in between. CDR1 is DFQATT and CDR2 is SNEGSKA in the germline V gene (reference sequence). CDR3 length: 13 residues. The chain's CDR3 is CSASTGGTDTQYF. The CDR3 nucleotides are TGCAGTGCTAGTACTGGGGGCACAGATACGCAGTATTTT.

The chain combines TRBV19 with TRBJ1-5, with a tentative D call TRBD1 (5 bases). V dropped 4 bases and J dropped 3 bases, with 10 bases sitting between them. CDR3 length: 14 amino acids. Germline CDR1 reads LNHDA; CDR2 reads SQIVND (reference sequence). CDR3 protein: CASSNGGVNQPQHF. The CDR3 bases are TGTGCCAGTAGTAATGGAGGGGTCAATCAGCCCCAGCATTTT.

At least ten counts were recorded for this clonotype. The rearrangement uses TRBV4-1 and TRBJ1-1, with 7 nucleotides matching TRBD1. CDR1 and CDR2 from the germline V gene are MGHRA and YSYEKL. V shed 4 bases, J shed 2 bases, and the junction held 7 bases outside the gene matches. This CDR3 is built from 15 residues. CDR3 sequence: CASSREQGKNTEAFF. The CDR3 bases are TGCGCCAGCAGCCGAGAACAGGGGAAAAACACTGAAGCTTTCTTT.

This clonotype appeared once. This chain connects TRBV12-5 to TRBJ2-7; 8 nucleotides agree with TRBD2. The CDR3 runs to 14 residues. V lost 5 bases, J lost 4 bases, and 7 bases stayed unmatched. Germline loops: CDR1 LGHNT, CDR2 FRNRAP. The CDR3 sequence is CASGPGRAGYEQYF. The CDR3 DNA reads TGTGCTAGTGGTCCCGGGAGGGCCGGGTACGAGCAGTACTTC.

This clonotype showed up just a few times. The chain employs TRBV14 and TRBJ2-2; a weak D match, TRBD1 (5 bases). The CDR3 covers 17 residues. The V end was cut by 4 bases, the J end by 4 bases, with 19 bases between. The germline V gene has CDR1 SGHDN and CDR2 FVKESK. CDR3 DNA sequence: TGTGCCAGCAGCCGAGATCAGGGATTTACATTCACCGGGGAGCTGTTTTTT. Its translation is CASSRDQGFTFTGELFF.

This clonotype was recorded at least ten times. This chain joins TRBV4-2 and TRBJ1-6; no clear D. Germline loops: CDR1 LGHNA, CDR2 YNFKEQ. This CDR3 comprises 15 residues. V lost 1 base to trimming and J lost 7 bases, with 11 bases between them. The CDR3 is CASSQVLLENSPLHF. In DNA form, the CDR3 reads TGTGCCAGCAGCCAAGTCCTCCTGGAAAATTCACCCCTCCACTTT.

This clonotype was recorded many times. The gene calls are TRBV30 and TRBJ1-1, with D uncertain. CDR1 and CDR2 from the germline V gene are GTSNPN and SVGIG (reference sequence). V was shortened by 2 bases and J by 3 bases, with 7 bases between the two germline ends. The CDR3 is made up of 12 amino acids. The CDR3, as DNA: TGTGCCTGGAGTCCTACTTACACTGAAGCTTTCTTT. Its translation: CAWSPTYTEAFF.

This clonotype was seen at least ten times. The CDR3 DNA sequence: TGTGCCAGCAGTTGGGGAGCGGGAACCTACGAGCAGTACTTC. This translates into CASSWGAGTYEQYF. The chain carries TRBV12-3 or TRBV12-4 and TRBJ2-7; 7 nucleotides line up with TRBD2. V was clipped by 4 bases and J by 2 bases; unmatched bases: 5. This CDR3 is built from 14 residues.

This clonotype was recorded many times. J is TRBJ1-1 and V is TRBV14; no clear D. This CDR3 is built from 13 residues. Looked up from germline, CDR1 is SGHDN and CDR2 is FVKESK. V was trimmed by 4 bases and J by 0 bases, leaving 6 bases between them. CDR3 nucleotides: TGTGCCAGCAGCCGCCTTGTGAACACTGAAGCTTTCTTT. Translated, it gives CASSRLVNTEAFF. The complete variable domain, with remaining parts taken from reference TRBV14 and TRBJ1-1, reads EAGVTQFPSHSVIEKGQTVTLRCDPISGHDNLYWYRRVMGKEIKFLLHFVKESKQDESGMPNNRFLAERTGGTYSTLKVQPAELEDSGVYFCASSRLVNTEAFFGQGTRLTVV.

This clonotype showed up many times. The J gene is TRBJ2-7, the V gene TRBV19; 9 bases are shared with TRBD1. The CDR3 is made up of 16 amino acids. V gave up 6 bases and J gave up 3 bases; unmatched junction bases: 12. Germline V lookup: CDR1 LNHDA, CDR2 SQIVND (reference sequence). The CDR3 coding sequence is TGTGCCAGTAGCCACACCGGGACAGGGAAAGGCTACGAGCAGTACTTC. Residues: CASSHTGTGKGYEQYF.

The chain has TRBV12-3 or TRBV12-4 and TRBJ2-5; 13 bases map to TRBD2. The CDR3 is made up of 17 amino acids. V shed 4 bases, J shed 6 bases, and the junction held 11 bases outside the gene matches. CDR3: CASSSALAGGVSQTQYF. The CDR3 DNA is TGTGCCAGCAGTTCAGCACTAGCGGGAGGGGTTTCGCAGACCCAGTACTTC.

This clonotype was picked up many times. The J gene is TRBJ2-3, the V gene TRBV6-1, with 7 bases that match TRBD2. The ends lost 5 bases at V and 3 bases at J; junction bases unmatched: 11. CDR3 size: 16 residues. Germline CDR1 and CDR2: MNHNS and SASEGT. CDR3 region: CASSLPRGEGTDTQYF. In DNA, the CDR3 is TGTGCCAGCAGTCTCCCTAGAGGGGAGGGGACAGATACGCAGTATTTT.

About this clonotype: A single base separates this from a much larger clone, so it may be a read error. DNA for the CDR3: TGCGCCAGCCAGACAGGGGTCTATGGGTACGAGCAGTACTTC. Translated, it gives CASQTGVYGYEQYF. The chain links TRBV5-1 to TRBJ2-7; TRBD1 agrees at 8 bases. Looked up from germline, CDR1 is SGHRS and CDR2 is YFSETQ. The CDR3 consists of 14 residues. V trimming: 7 bases; J trimming: 4 bases; junction bases outside the gene matches: 10.

Ten or more counts support this clonotype. V usage is TRBV7-9 and J usage is TRBJ2-7; D perhaps matches TRBD2 (6 bases). CDR1 and CDR2 from the germline V gene are SEHNR and FQNEAQ (reference sequence). This CDR3 has 15 amino acids. The V end lost 1 base, the J end lost 2 bases, and 12 bases lay between the germline ends. The DNA for the CDR3 is TGTGCCAGCAGCTTAGAGGAGGGTTTCACCTACGAGCAGTACTTC. Translated, it gives CASSLEEGFTYEQYF.

This clonotype was counted at least ten times. The V and J genes are TRBV7-3 and TRBJ1-1, with D uncertain. The length of the CDR3 is 14 residues. V dropped 1 base and J dropped 1 base, with 7 bases sitting between them. Germline lookup yields CDR1 SGHTA and CDR2 FQGTGA. In DNA, the CDR3 is TGTGCCAGCAGCTTAAGTGTAGCGAACACTGAAGCTTTCTTT. Protein: CASSLSVANTEAFF. Drawing the rest from reference TRBV7-3 and TRBJ1-1, the complete variable domain is GAGVSQTPSNKVTEKGKYVELRCDPISGHTALYWYRQSLGQGPEFLIYFQGTGAADDSGLPNDRFFAVRPEGSVSTLKIQRTERGDSAVYLCASSLSVANTEAFFGQGTRLTVV.

This clonotype was found many times. V is TRBV3-1 and J is TRBJ2-5; D possibly corresponds to TRBD1 (5 bases). Germline loops: CDR1 LGHDT, CDR2 YNNKEL (reference sequence). The V end was cut by 3 bases, the J end by 7 bases, with 15 bases between. CDR3 length: 14 residues. Here the CDR3 DNA reads TGTGCCAGCAGCCAGAGTATGACAGCCCTGACCCAGTACTTC. It codes for CASSQSMTALTQYF.

The CDR3 here is CASGFWLIPTPGTANYGYTF. In DNA, the CDR3 is TGTGCTAGTGGTTTCTGGCTGATCCCAACCCCGGGGACGGCTAACTATGGCTACACCTTC. V and J are TRBV12-5 and TRBJ1-2, with D possibly TRBD1 on 5 matching bases. The CDR3 loop spans 20 amino acids. The germline V gene has CDR1 LGHNT and CDR2 FRNRAP. V lost 3 bases to trimming and J lost 0 bases, with 26 bases between them.

This clonotype has at least ten counts. The chain links TRBV2 to TRBJ1-5; possible D gene TRBD1, 5 bases. Trimming stripped 5 bases from V and 4 bases from J, with 18 bases between. Germline V gene sequence: CDR1 SNHLY, CDR2 FYNNEI. The CDR3 is 16 residues long. The CDR3 loop reads CASSQRRGGNNQPQHF. CDR3 nucleotide sequence: TGTGCCAGCAGTCAGCGGCGGGGGGGGAATAATCAGCCCCAGCATTTT.